The rows below give T cell receptor beta chains drawn from one sample of a study of regulatory T cells in long-lasting Graves disease. TCRdb itself ran the multiplex PCR reads through MiXCR, one entry per CDR3 protein. The table includes more than 650,000 distinct CDR3 sequences, about 30% detected once. Sequencing used peripheral blood mononuclear cells (PBMCs), obtained when the disease was refractory, from a patient treated with antithyroid drugs. The receptors derive from a female donor with Graves disease. Each CDR3 is given with its conserved first and last residue. Fields, in order: clone size, CDR3 length, J gene, V gene, D gene, CDR3 protein, CDR3 DNA. The D gene is left open where the match is weak. Size is stated for part of the rows, as once, few or many counts, or as a class when the clone is expanded.

few,11,TRBJ2-7,TRBV20-1,NA,CSASPGDEQYF,TGCAGTGCTTCCCCTGGCGACGAGCAGTACTTC
NA,13,TRBJ1-4,TRBV29-1,TRBD1,CSALDRAGEKLFF,TGCAGCGCCCTGGACAGGGCGGGTGAAAAACTGTTTTTT
NA,14,TRBJ1-5,TRBV28,NA,CASSLSVSHQPQHF,TGTGCCAGCAGTTTAAGTGTCTCTCATCAGCCCCAGCATTTT
NA,14,TRBJ2-2,TRBV28,TRBD2,CASTLGGGAGELFF,TGTGCCAGCACCCTCGGGGGGGGTGCCGGGGAGCTGTTTTTT
few,15,TRBJ2-7,TRBV12-3/TRBV12-4,NA,CASSLESEISYEQYF,TGTGCCAGCAGTTTAGAGTCGGAAATCTCCTACGAGCAGTACTTC
NA,14,TRBJ2-7,TRBV20-1,NA,CSARDIEHGYEQYF,TGCAGTGCTAGAGATATCGAACACGGATACGAGCAGTACTTC
once,15,TRBJ1-4,TRBV3-1,TRBD1,CASSARQGLNEKLVF,TGTGCCAGCAGCGCAAGACAGGGTTTAAATGAAAAACTGGTTTTT
NA,13,TRBJ1-5,TRBV19,NA,CASSRGKVQPQHF,TGTGCCAGTAGTAGGGGGAAGGTACAGCCCCAGCATTTT
few,14,TRBJ2-5,TRBV27,TRBD1,CASSLRTGVQTQYF,TGTGCCAGCAGCCTTCGAACAGGGGTGCAGACCCAGTACTTC
few,16,TRBJ2-4,TRBV28,NA,CASRKDGMTAKNIQYF,TGTGCCAGCAGGAAGGATGGGATGACTGCCAAAAACATTCAGTACTTC
many,12,TRBJ2-5,TRBV3-1,NA,CASSQTTETQYF,TGTGCCAGCAGCCAGACCACGGAGACCCAGTACTTC
few,11,TRBJ2-7,TRBV29-1,TRBD1,CSAGQAYEQYF,TGCAGCGCCGGACAGGCCTACGAGCAGTACTTC
NA,16,TRBJ1-5,TRBV7-8,NA,CASSLAVLMGNQPQHF,TGTGCCAGCAGCTTAGCGGTGTTGATGGGCAATCAGCCCCAGCATTTT
many,16,TRBJ1-2,TRBV11-2,TRBD1,CASSWRTGQGFYGYTF,TGTGCCAGCAGCTGGAGGACCGGACAGGGATTCTATGGCTACACCTTC
many,12,TRBJ1-1,TRBV12-3/TRBV12-4,NA,CASSEKNTEAFF,TGTGCCAGCAGCGAGAAGAACACTGAAGCTTTCTTT
few,14,TRBJ1-2,TRBV29-1,NA,CSVVAFGHAEQISF,TGCAGCGTTGTAGCCTTCGGACATGCCGAGCAAATCTCCTTC
NA,15,TRBJ1-1,TRBV19,NA,CASSIRPRLNTEAFF,TGTGCCAGTAGTATAAGACCGAGGTTGAACACTGAAGCTTTCTTT
NA,15,TRBJ1-6,TRBV11-2,NA,CASSPSVGRGSPLHF,TGTGCCAGCAGCCCATCGGTAGGGAGGGGTTCACCCCTCCACTTT
few,14,TRBJ2-5,TRBV7-9,NA,CASIGHQFQETQYF,TGTGCCAGCATAGGGCACCAATTCCAAGAGACCCAGTACTTC
few,22,TRBJ2-6,TRBV28,TRBD2,CATLPGLRTSGRIGSGANVLTF,TGTGCCACCTTGCCAGGTTTGAGGACTAGCGGGAGAATAGGCTCTGGGGCCAACGTCCTGACTTTC
many,14,TRBJ1-1,TRBV6-1,NA,CASSTGIVNTEAFF,TGTGCCAGCTCTACAGGTATTGTGAACACTGAAGCTTTCTTT
few,15,TRBJ1-1,TRBV20-1,NA,CSASPPSTSNTEAFF,TGCAGTGCTAGTCCACCTTCGACAAGTAACACTGAAGCTTTCTTT
NA,12,TRBJ2-7,TRBV7-9,NA,CASSLPLSEQYF,TGTGCCAGCAGCTTACCACTAAGCGAGCAGTACTTC
few,13,TRBJ2-7,TRBV20-1,NA,CSAPGPANYEQYF,TGCAGTGCCCCGGGACCCGCAAACTACGAGCAGTACTTC
NA,15,TRBJ1-1,TRBV19,TRBD1,CASSIDRDRGTEAFF,TGTGCCAGTAGTATAGATCGGGACAGGGGCACTGAAGCTTTCTTT
NA,16,TRBJ1-2,TRBV27,TRBD1,CASSSSRTGLFYGYTF,TGTGCCAGCAGTTCTTCTCGGACAGGGCTATTTTATGGCTACACCTTC
many,14,TRBJ1-1,TRBV28,TRBD1,CASSRDRVNTEAFF,TGTGCCAGCAGTAGAGACAGGGTTAACACTGAAGCTTTCTTT
many,17,TRBJ1-4,TRBV27,NA,CASSFLSGIGTNEKLFF,TGTGCCAGCAGTTTCCTTTCCGGGATTGGAACTAATGAAAAACTGTTTTTT
many,13,TRBJ2-7,TRBV30,NA,CAWRHSGPYEQYF,TGTGCCTGGAGACACAGCGGGCCCTACGAGCAGTACTTC
NA,13,TRBJ1-2,TRBV3-1,TRBD1,CASSHLNRGGYTF,TGTGCCAGCAGCCATCTTAACAGGGGTGGCTACACCTTC
few,14,TRBJ2-1,TRBV15,TRBD2,CATQASGGYNEQFF,TGTGCCACTCAAGCAAGCGGGGGCTACAATGAGCAGTTCTTC
few,16,TRBJ2-7,TRBV15,TRBD2,CATSTGVGSGTLEQYF,TGTGCCACCAGCACCGGCGTTGGTAGCGGGACCCTCGAGCAGTACTTC
NA,17,TRBJ1-1,TRBV10-1,TRBD1,CASSAGKAGGAWTEAFF,TGCGCCAGCAGTGCAGGAAAAGCAGGGGGCGCATGGACTGAAGCTTTCTTT
many,14,TRBJ2-7,TRBV12-3/TRBV12-4,NA,CASSHGRRSYEQYF,TGTGCCAGCTCTCACGGGAGACGCTCCTACGAGCAGTACTTC
few,17,TRBJ2-6,TRBV11-2,TRBD1,CASTPDRGHSGANVLTF,TGTGCCAGCACTCCGGACAGGGGACACTCTGGGGCCAACGTCCTGACTTTC
many,16,TRBJ1-1,TRBV2,TRBD1,CASSDGRGLSDTEAFF,TGTGCCAGCAGTGATGGGAGGGGGCTATCGGACACTGAAGCTTTCTTT
many,15,TRBJ2-7,TRBV9,TRBD2,CASSPRLAGAYEQYF,TGTGCCAGCAGCCCTCGACTAGCGGGAGCATACGAGCAGTACTTC
NA,14,TRBJ2-7,TRBV9,NA,CASSDGTVTHEQYF,TGTGCCAGCAGCGACGGGACCGTGACCCACGAGCAGTACTTC
NA,15,TRBJ2-1,TRBV10-1,TRBD1,CASSPGTGASNEQFF,TGCGCCAGCTCCCCCGGGACAGGAGCTAGCAATGAGCAGTTCTTC